Listed below are T cell receptor beta chains from one sample, sequenced in a study of Graves' ophthalmopathy and Graves' hyperthyroidism. Using its own MiXCR run on the multiplex PCR reads, TCRdb lists one record per CDR3 protein. The sample includes almost 750,000 distinct CDR3 sequences, around 40% of them seen just once. Material for sequencing was peripheral blood. Every receptor here comes from an adult man with Graves' ophthalmopathy. Each CDR3 is given with its conserved first and last residue. D genes are given only for firm matches. Size tells how often a clone was seen (once, few, many) or the class of an expanded clone, and some rows leave it out.

D: .; size: .; V: TRBV10-3; J: TRBJ1-5; CDR3: CAISETDGSNQPQHF; DNA: TGTGCCATCAGTGAGACCGACGGTAGCAATCAGCCCCAGCATTTT
D: TRBD2; size: once; V: TRBV25-1; J: TRBJ2-5; CDR3: CASSPLRTSGRASGETQYF; DNA: TGTGCCAGCAGCCCCCTCCGGACTAGCGGGAGGGCCTCTGGAGAGACCCAGTACTTC
D: TRBD1; size: many; V: TRBV29-1; J: TRBJ1-2; CDR3: CSVEVGPGGAYGYTF; DNA: TGCAGCGTTGAAGTTGGGCCAGGGGGCGCTTACGGCTACACCTTC
D: .; size: few; V: TRBV10-3; J: TRBJ1-2; CDR3: CASSYSNPGISGYTF; DNA: TGTGCCAGCAGTTACTCGAATCCGGGGATCAGTGGCTACACCTTC
D: TRBD1; size: few; V: TRBV19; J: TRBJ1-1; CDR3: CASSITGANTEAFF; DNA: TGTGCCAGTAGTATAACAGGGGCGAACACTGAAGCTTTCTTT
D: .; size: .; V: TRBV12-3/TRBV12-4; J: TRBJ1-2; CDR3: CASSVEGGIDYGYTF; DNA: TGTGCCAGCAGTGTTGAGGGGGGAATCGACTATGGCTACACCTTC
D: .; size: .; V: TRBV25-1; J: TRBJ1-4; CDR3: CASSPRGLATNEKLFF; DNA: TGTGCCAGCAGCCCAAGGGGGTTAGCAACTAATGAAAAACTGTTTTTT
D: .; size: many; V: TRBV10-2; J: TRBJ1-1; CDR3: CASSTGGVNTEAFF; DNA: TGCGCCAGCAGTACCGGGGGGGTGAACACTGAAGCTTTCTTT
D: TRBD1; size: few; V: TRBV7-9; J: TRBJ2-5; CDR3: CASSFRTGGLQETQYF; DNA: TGTGCCAGCAGCTTTCGGACAGGGGGCCTCCAAGAGACCCAGTACTTC
D: TRBD1; size: .; V: TRBV4-3; J: TRBJ2-7; CDR3: CASTKTGGLSYEQYF; DNA: TGCGCCAGCACCAAGACAGGGGGCTTATCTTACGAGCAGTACTTC
D: TRBD1; size: .; V: TRBV25-1; J: TRBJ2-2; CDR3: CASSQTGGATGELFF; DNA: TGTGCCAGCAGCCAGACAGGGGGCGCCACCGGGGAGCTGTTTTTT
D: .; size: .; V: TRBV19; J: TRBJ1-3; CDR3: CASSPRDIHGNTIYF; DNA: TGTGCCAGTTCCCCCCGGGACATACATGGAAACACCATATATTTT
D: TRBD1; size: .; V: TRBV25-1; J: TRBJ2-5; CDR3: CASSDATGGETQYF; DNA: TGTGCCAGCAGTGATGCGACAGGGGGAGAGACCCAGTACTTC
D: TRBD2; size: .; V: TRBV20-1; J: TRBJ2-7; CDR3: CSARRPPSGKAGEQYF; DNA: TGCAGTGCTAGACGTCCGCCTAGCGGGAAGGCCGGGGAGCAGTACTTC
D: .; size: once; V: TRBV15; J: TRBJ1-2; CDR3: CATSVAAYGYTF; DNA: TGTGCCACCAGCGTAGCGGCCTATGGCTACACCTTC
D: TRBD2; size: .; V: TRBV6-4; J: TRBJ2-2; CDR3: CASSQSGTSMGELFF; DNA: TGTGCCAGCAGTCAATCCGGGACTAGCATGGGGGAGCTGTTTTTT
D: TRBD1; size: few; V: TRBV7-9; J: TRBJ1-5; CDR3: CASSWTGTGGRQPQHF; DNA: TGTGCCAGCAGCTGGACCGGGACAGGGGGGCGGCAGCCCCAGCATTTT
D: .; size: few; V: TRBV2; J: TRBJ1-4; CDR3: CASRGASLMNEKLFF; DNA: TGTGCCAGCAGGGGGGCCAGTCTAATGAATGAAAAACTGTTTTTT
D: TRBD1; size: many; V: TRBV19; J: TRBJ2-7; CDR3: CASSPGQGAYEQYF; DNA: TGTGCCAGTAGTCCCGGACAGGGGGCCTACGAGCAGTACTTC
D: TRBD1; size: .; V: TRBV7-9; J: TRBJ2-7; CDR3: CASSVQGWDNEQYF; DNA: TGTGCCAGCAGCGTACAGGGGTGGGATAACGAGCAGTACTTC
D: .; size: many; V: TRBV10-3; J: TRBJ1-4; CDR3: CAISESGQSTNEKLFF; DNA: TGTGCCATCAGTGAGTCGGGACAATCAACTAATGAAAAACTGTTTTTT
D: .; size: .; V: TRBV7-9; J: TRBJ1-1; CDR3: CASSLGRGAAEAFF; DNA: TGTGCCAGCAGCTTAGGTCGGGGGGCGGCTGAAGCTTTCTTT
D: .; size: .; V: TRBV29-1; J: TRBJ1-2; CDR3: CSVRETAVWGYTF; DNA: TGCAGCGTAAGGGAAACAGCGGTATGGGGGTACACCTTC
D: .; size: .; V: TRBV3-1; J: TRBJ1-1; CDR3: CASSQVGREAFF; DNA: TGTGCCAGCAGCCAAGTAGGAAGGGAAGCTTTCTTT
D: .; size: many; V: TRBV29-1; J: TRBJ2-5; CDR3: CSARGIPETQYF; DNA: TGCAGCGCCCGGGGGATCCCAGAGACCCAGTACTTC
D: TRBD2; size: .; V: TRBV2; J: TRBJ2-7; CDR3: CASSDSGRSEQYF; DNA: TGTGCCAGCAGTGATAGCGGGAGATCCGAGCAGTACTTC
D: .; size: .; V: TRBV9; J: TRBJ2-5; CDR3: CASSPGRESQYF; DNA: TGTGCCAGCTCACCGGGCAGGGAATCCCAGTACTTC
D: .; size: .; V: TRBV11-1; J: TRBJ2-7; CDR3: CASSIRKGGRDEQYF; DNA: TGTGCCAGCAGCATCCGGAAGGGGGGGCGCGACGAGCAGTACTTC
D: TRBD1; size: once; V: TRBV7-9; J: TRBJ2-6; CDR3: CASSLYLGAGGNVLTF; DNA: TGTGCCAGCAGCTTATACCTGGGAGCAGGGGGCAACGTCCTGACTTTC
D: .; size: .; V: TRBV6-1; J: TRBJ2-7; CDR3: CASRTPPGEQYF; DNA: TGTGCCAGCAGAACCCCCCCGGGCGAGCAGTACTTC
D: TRBD2; size: many; V: TRBV12-3/TRBV12-4; J: TRBJ2-7; CDR3: CASSLRAGGYEQYF; DNA: TGTGCCAGCAGTTTAAGAGCGGGAGGGTACGAGCAGTACTTC
D: .; size: .; V: TRBV15; J: TRBJ1-1; CDR3: CATSRGGTHTEAFF; DNA: TGTGCCACCAGCAGAGGTGGGACGCACACTGAAGCTTTCTTT
D: .; size: .; V: TRBV7-9; J: TRBJ2-5; CDR3: CASSLGGGTTETQYF; DNA: TGTGCCAGCAGCTTAGGTGGCGGGACCACAGAGACCCAGTACTTC
D: TRBD1; size: many; V: TRBV10-3; J: TRBJ2-5; CDR3: CAISAAPGQGQETQYF; DNA: TGTGCCATCAGCGCAGCTCCGGGACAGGGTCAAGAGACCCAGTACTTC
D: .; size: .; V: TRBV6-1; J: TRBJ1-3; CDR3: CASSPTPAGNTIYF; DNA: TGTGCCAGCAGTCCCACCCCAGCTGGAAACACCATATATTTT
D: .; size: .; V: TRBV15; J: TRBJ2-6; CDR3: CATSSVGANVLTF; DNA: TGTGCCACCAGCAGCGTGGGGGCCAACGTCCTGACTTTC
D: .; size: .; V: TRBV29-1; J: TRBJ2-7; CDR3: CSVDRSGAGEQYF; DNA: TGCAGCGTTGACCGGAGTGGGGCCGGGGAGCAGTACTTC
D: .; size: few; V: TRBV20-1; J: TRBJ1-6; CDR3: CSARDPGSYNSPLHF; DNA: TGCAGTGCTAGAGATCCTGGATCCTATAATTCACCCCTCCACTTT
D: TRBD1; size: .; V: TRBV14; J: TRBJ2-7; CDR3: CASSQDGTGSREQYF; DNA: TGTGCCAGCAGCCAAGATGGGACAGGGTCACGCGAGCAGTACTTC
D: .; size: many; V: TRBV29-1; J: TRBJ1-2; CDR3: CSVEGSPGWDGYTF; DNA: TGCAGCGTTGAAGGTTCTCCAGGGTGGGATGGCTACACCTTC
D: TRBD1; size: many; V: TRBV20-1; J: TRBJ1-5; CDR3: CSARGDSQPQHF; DNA: TGCAGTGCTAGAGGGGACAGTCAGCCCCAGCATTTT
D: TRBD1; size: few; V: TRBV20-1; J: TRBJ2-7; CDR3: CSARFSQDRDLYF; DNA: TGCAGTGCTAGATTTAGCCAGGACAGGGATCTGTACTTC
D: .; size: .; V: TRBV29-1; J: TRBJ2-7; CDR3: CSVARGQYF; DNA: TGCAGCGTCGCCCGGGGGCAGTACTTC
D: .; size: .; V: TRBV10-3; J: TRBJ2-5; CDR3: CAISYNDRETQYF; DNA: TGTGCCATCAGTTATAACGACAGGGAGACCCAGTACTTC
D: TRBD2; size: once; V: TRBV12-3/TRBV12-4; J: TRBJ2-7; CDR3: CASSNRRGAPAF; DNA: TGTGCCAGCAGTAACCGGCGGGGGGCGCCTGCCTTC
D: .; size: .; V: TRBV7-3; J: TRBJ1-1; CDR3: CACRPTEAFF; DNA: TGTGCCTGCCGTCCCACTGAAGCTTTCTTT
D: .; size: .; V: TRBV7-9; J: TRBJ2-5; CDR3: CASSSPGGGKTQYF; DNA: TGTGCCAGCAGTTCTCCCGGGGGAGGAAAGACCCAGTACTTC
D: .; size: many; V: TRBV12-3/TRBV12-4; J: TRBJ1-1; CDR3: CASNEDISAEAFF; DNA: TGTGCCAGCAACGAAGACATTTCTGCTGAAGCTTTCTTT
D: .; size: many; V: TRBV10-1; J: TRBJ1-1; CDR3: CASSEHGGQPAAFF; DNA: TGCGCCAGCAGTGAACATGGGGGCCAGCCTGCAGCTTTCTTT
D: .; size: many; V: TRBV10-3; J: TRBJ1-3; CDR3: CAARQGQGALGNTIYF; DNA: TGTGCCGCTCGGCAGGGGCAGGGAGCCCTCGGAAACACCATATATTTT
D: TRBD1; size: many; V: TRBV10-3; J: TRBJ1-6; CDR3: CASSYAPGQGDSPLHF; DNA: TGTGCCAGCAGTTACGCACCGGGACAGGGGGATTCACCCCTCCACTTT
D: TRBD1; size: .; V: TRBV29-1; J: TRBJ2-7; CDR3: CSLWDRVAEQYF; DNA: TGCAGCTTGTGGGACAGGGTTGCCGAGCAGTACTTC
D: TRBD1; size: .; V: TRBV29-1; J: TRBJ1-3; CDR3: CSVQPGQGNTIYF; DNA: TGCAGCGTACAACCGGGACAGGGAAACACCATATATTTT
D: .; size: once; V: TRBV10-3; J: TRBJ2-5; CDR3: CAISEGQTGEAQYF; DNA: TGTGCCATCAGTGAGGGGCAGACCGGGGAGGCCCAGTACTTC
D: .; size: many; V: TRBV2; J: TRBJ1-6; CDR3: CASNPGGSPLHF; DNA: TGTGCCAGCAATCCGGGCGGCTCACCCCTCCACTTT
D: .; size: many; V: TRBV19; J: TRBJ2-5; CDR3: CASSTSWRASETQYF; DNA: TGTGCCAGTAGTACCTCCTGGAGGGCGTCAGAGACCCAGTACTTC
D: TRBD1; size: few; V: TRBV7-2; J: TRBJ1-6; CDR3: CASSPGQGNYNSPLHF; DNA: TGTGCCAGCAGCCCCGGACAGGGGAACTATAATTCACCCCTCCACTTT
D: .; size: .; V: TRBV10-3; J: TRBJ1-1; CDR3: CAISPAGTNEAFF; DNA: TGTGCCATCAGTCCCGCAGGGACTAATGAAGCTTTCTTT
D: .; size: many; V: TRBV7-9; J: TRBJ1-6; CDR3: CASSFGGSGPNSPLHF; DNA: TGTGCCAGCAGCTTCGGGGGAAGCGGGCCGAATTCACCCCTCCACTTT
D: TRBD1; size: .; V: TRBV10-3; J: TRBJ1-2; CDR3: CAIRFTGQATGGYTF; DNA: TGTGCCATCAGATTTACCGGACAGGCCACGGGGGGCTACACCTTC